These T cell receptor beta chains were read from a single sample in a study of OX40 agonist ivuxolimab in advanced cancers. Using immunoSEQ multiplex PCR, the repertoire was profiled, and TCRdb retains in-frame clones only, with some absent. The table lists around 140,000 clones, about 93% of them singletons, with 1% in the top ten. The sample was CD4+ or CD8+ T cells sorted from blood, taken in a trial of the OX40 agonist ivuxolimab. The receptors originated from an adult with an advanced solid tumor such as melanoma, head and neck, liver or kidney cancer. The CDR3 runs from the conserved cysteine through the conserved F or W. The D gene is left open where the match is weak. Not all rows give a size; the values are once, few, many and, for expanded clones, a class.

J gene: TRBJ2-5
clone size: .
D gene: .
V gene: TRBV10-3
CDR3 DNA: TGTGCCACCCAACGGTTGCGGGCGGAGACCCAGTACTTC
CDR3 protein: CATQRLRAETQYF

J gene: TRBJ2-4
clone size: .
D gene: .
V gene: TRBV18
CDR3 DNA: TGTGCCAGCTCACCCCAAAGGACTACCCAGGGAAACATTCAGTACTTC
CDR3 protein: CASSPQRTTQGNIQYF

J gene: TRBJ2-1
clone size: .
D gene: .
V gene: TRBV19
CDR3 DNA: TGTGCCAGTAGTAGGACAGAACCCAATGAGCAGTTCTTC
CDR3 protein: CASSRTEPNEQFF

J gene: TRBJ2-3
clone size: .
D gene: .
V gene: TRBV27
CDR3 DNA: TGTGCCAGCAGAACGGCCACAGATACGCAGTATTTT
CDR3 protein: CASRTATDTQYF

J gene: TRBJ2-2
clone size: .
D gene: TRBD2
V gene: TRBV5-1
CDR3 DNA: TGCGCCAGCAGCTGGATCGGGACTAGCGGGGGGTACACCGGGGAGCTGTTTTTT
CDR3 protein: CASSWIGTSGGYTGELFF

J gene: TRBJ1-6
clone size: few
D gene: .
V gene: TRBV18
CDR3 DNA: TGTGCCAGCTCACCACCAGGGGTGAATTCACCCCTCCACTTT
CDR3 protein: CASSPPGVNSPLHF

J gene: TRBJ2-1
clone size: .
D gene: .
V gene: TRBV19
CDR3 DNA: TGTGCCAGTACACGTTACAATGAGCAGTTCTTC
CDR3 protein: CASTRYNEQFF

J gene: TRBJ2-5
clone size: .
D gene: .
V gene: TRBV2
CDR3 DNA: TGTGCCAGCAGTGAACGGAAGACCCAGTACTTC
CDR3 protein: CASSERKTQYF

J gene: TRBJ1-1
clone size: .
D gene: .
V gene: TRBV6-6
CDR3 DNA: TGTGCCAGCAGTACTACCCCAGGGGTGAACACTGAAGCTTTCTTT
CDR3 protein: CASSTTPGVNTEAFF

J gene: TRBJ2-7
clone size: .
D gene: TRBD1
V gene: TRBV5-5
CDR3 DNA: TGTGCCAGCATCAACCCCGGGACAGGTACCCCCTACGAGCAGTACTTC
CDR3 protein: CASINPGTGTPYEQYF

J gene: TRBJ1-1
clone size: .
D gene: .
V gene: TRBV11-2
CDR3 DNA: TGTGCCAGCAGCACCGACGGTGCCGGGGAAGCTTTCTTT
CDR3 protein: CASSTDGAGEAFF

J gene: TRBJ1-6
clone size: .
D gene: .
V gene: TRBV5-1
CDR3 DNA: TGCGCCAGCAGCTTGTCGACGGGATCACCCCTCCACTTT
CDR3 protein: CASSLSTGSPLHF

J gene: TRBJ2-1
clone size: .
D gene: .
V gene: TRBV11-3
CDR3 DNA: TGTGCCAGCAGCGGACGGCAGCGCAATGAGCAGTTCTTC
CDR3 protein: CASSGRQRNEQFF

J gene: TRBJ1-5
clone size: .
D gene: .
V gene: TRBV5-1
CDR3 DNA: TGCGCCAGCAGCTTGGGGTTGGCAGGTAATCAGCCCCAGCATTTT
CDR3 protein: CASSLGLAGNQPQHF

J gene: TRBJ1-1
clone size: once
D gene: TRBD1
V gene: TRBV5-1
CDR3 DNA: TGCGCCAGCAGCTTCCCGGACAGGGTGAACACTGAAGCTTTCTTT
CDR3 protein: CASSFPDRVNTEAFF

J gene: TRBJ1-5
clone size: .
D gene: .
V gene: TRBV18
CDR3 DNA: TGTGCCAGCTCCCCTAGGGGAGGGGAGGGCAATCAGCCCCAGCATTTT
CDR3 protein: CASSPRGGEGNQPQHF

J gene: TRBJ1-2
clone size: .
D gene: TRBD1
V gene: TRBV10-2
CDR3 DNA: TGCGCCAGCAGTCAGGGGGCACCTAACTATGGCTACACCTTC
CDR3 protein: CASSQGAPNYGYTF

J gene: TRBJ1-5
clone size: .
D gene: TRBD1
V gene: TRBV7-2
CDR3 DNA: TGTGCCAGCAGCCAAACAGGGGTGAATCAGCCCCAGCATTTT
CDR3 protein: CASSQTGVNQPQHF

J gene: TRBJ2-7
clone size: .
D gene: TRBD2
V gene: TRBV5-1
CDR3 DNA: TGCGCCAGCAGCTCTTTGGGAGGATGGACTAGTGAGGCCTACGAGCAGTACTTC
CDR3 protein: CASSSLGGWTSEAYEQYF

J gene: TRBJ1-3
clone size: .
D gene: .
V gene: TRBV18
CDR3 DNA: TGTGCCAGCTCTGCGGACAGAAACACCATATATTTT
CDR3 protein: CASSADRNTIYF

J gene: TRBJ2-2
clone size: .
D gene: .
V gene: TRBV15
CDR3 DNA: TGTGCCACCGCAGTATCTCCCACGAACACCGGGGAGCTGTTTTTT
CDR3 protein: CATAVSPTNTGELFF

J gene: TRBJ1-4
clone size: once
D gene: .
V gene: TRBV28
CDR3 DNA: TGTGCCAGCAGCCTGGGGGGGGTGATTAATGAAAAACTGTTTTTT
CDR3 protein: CASSLGGVINEKLFF

J gene: TRBJ2-5
clone size: .
D gene: TRBD2
V gene: TRBV5-6
CDR3 DNA: TGTGCCAGCAGCTTGACTAGCGGGGTCCAAGAGACCCAGTACTTC
CDR3 protein: CASSLTSGVQETQYF

J gene: TRBJ1-1
clone size: .
D gene: .
V gene: TRBV11-3
CDR3 DNA: TGTGCCAGCAGCTTAATGGGGGGAGACACTGAAGCTTTCTTT
CDR3 protein: CASSLMGGDTEAFF

J gene: TRBJ1-2
clone size: .
D gene: TRBD1
V gene: TRBV9
CDR3 DNA: TGTGCCAGCAGCGTAGGGACGACAGGGTTCTATGGCTACACCTTC
CDR3 protein: CASSVGTTGFYGYTF

J gene: TRBJ2-1
clone size: .
D gene: .
V gene: TRBV18
CDR3 DNA: TGTGCCAGCTCACCACCGGGACGATCCGATGAGCAGTTCTTC
CDR3 protein: CASSPPGRSDEQFF

J gene: TRBJ1-2
clone size: .
D gene: .
V gene: TRBV7-2
CDR3 DNA: TGTGCCAGCAGAGTAGGGGGGAGGGATGGCTACACCTTC
CDR3 protein: CASRVGGRDGYTF

J gene: TRBJ1-2
clone size: .
D gene: .
V gene: TRBV6-1
CDR3 DNA: TGTGCCTTAAGTGAATTAAGGGGATATGGCTACACCTTC
CDR3 protein: CALSELRGYGYTF

J gene: TRBJ2-5
clone size: once
D gene: TRBD1
V gene: TRBV5-1
CDR3 DNA: TGCGCCAGCAGCCCTCCGTTCGGGACAGGGAATCCGGAGACCCAGTACTTC
CDR3 protein: CASSPPFGTGNPETQYF

J gene: TRBJ1-2
clone size: .
D gene: .
V gene: TRBV4-3
CDR3 DNA: TGCGCCAGCAGCCCAGGGGAATCCCTTTTTGGCTACACCTTC
CDR3 protein: CASSPGESLFGYTF

J gene: TRBJ1-1
clone size: few
D gene: .
V gene: TRBV28
CDR3 DNA: TGTGCCAGCAGTCTCACTCCAGAGTACACTGAAGCTTTCTTT
CDR3 protein: CASSLTPEYTEAFF

J gene: TRBJ1-5
clone size: .
D gene: .
V gene: TRBV4-1
CDR3 DNA: TGCGCCAGCAGCCAAGAAGGGGGGCAGACTAGCAATCAGCCCCAGCATTTT
CDR3 protein: CASSQEGGQTSNQPQHF

J gene: TRBJ1-1
clone size: .
D gene: .
V gene: TRBV27
CDR3 DNA: TGTGCCAGCAGTCCATGGGCCCGCACTGAAGCTTTCTTT
CDR3 protein: CASSPWARTEAFF

J gene: TRBJ2-7
clone size: .
D gene: TRBD1
V gene: TRBV7-2
CDR3 DNA: TGTGCCAGCAGCTTAAACCCAGGGACAGGGGCCGAAACCTACGAGCAGTACTTC
CDR3 protein: CASSLNPGTGAETYEQYF

J gene: TRBJ1-2
clone size: .
D gene: .
V gene: TRBV5-1
CDR3 DNA: TGCGCCAGCAGCGCCCACTTGGGCGGCTACACCTTC
CDR3 protein: CASSAHLGGYTF

J gene: TRBJ1-1
clone size: once
D gene: .
V gene: TRBV5-6
CDR3 DNA: TGTGCCAGCAGCCTGGGGGGAACCACTGAAGCTTTCTTT
CDR3 protein: CASSLGGTTEAFF

J gene: TRBJ2-7
clone size: .
D gene: .
V gene: TRBV15
CDR3 DNA: TGTGCCACCAGCAGAGATAGGGCAAGGACCTACGAGCAGTACTTC
CDR3 protein: CATSRDRARTYEQYF

J gene: TRBJ1-3
clone size: .
D gene: .
V gene: TRBV6-5
CDR3 DNA: TGTGCCAGCAGTTACTCGCGGGGGCTAAGGGGAAACACCATATATTTT
CDR3 protein: CASSYSRGLRGNTIYF

J gene: TRBJ1-1
clone size: .
D gene: TRBD1
V gene: TRBV5-1
CDR3 DNA: TGCGCCAGCAGCCGGACAGGGGGCACTGAAGCTTTCTTT
CDR3 protein: CASSRTGGTEAFF

J gene: TRBJ1-2
clone size: .
D gene: TRBD1
V gene: TRBV10-2
CDR3 DNA: TGCGCCAGCAGTGAGTTCGGAGGGACAGGCCTAGGGAACCCAGTCTATGGCTACACCTTC
CDR3 protein: CASSEFGGTGLGNPVYGYTF

J gene: TRBJ2-7
clone size: .
D gene: .
V gene: TRBV30
CDR3 DNA: TGTGCCTGGAGTCCCGGGACTGTCGCCTACGAGCAGTACTTC
CDR3 protein: CAWSPGTVAYEQYF

J gene: TRBJ2-7
clone size: .
D gene: .
V gene: TRBV7-2
CDR3 DNA: TGTGCCAGCAGCTTGACTAGCTCCTACGAGCAGTACTTC
CDR3 protein: CASSLTSSYEQYF

J gene: TRBJ2-1
clone size: .
D gene: TRBD2
V gene: TRBV7-3
CDR3 DNA: TGTGCCAGCAGCACCAAGACGGGGGGACTAGCAGTACCCTACAATGAGCAGTTCTTC
CDR3 protein: CASSTKTGGLAVPYNEQFF

J gene: TRBJ2-1
clone size: .
D gene: .
V gene: TRBV4-3
CDR3 DNA: TGCGCCAGCAGCGCCCGGGGGGCAGGTGTGCTTTACAATGAGCAGTTCTTC
CDR3 protein: CASSARGAGVLYNEQFF

J gene: TRBJ1-1
clone size: .
D gene: .
V gene: TRBV18
CDR3 DNA: TGTGCCAGCTCGCCGGCCTTGTGGACAACGAACACTGAAGCTTTCTTT
CDR3 protein: CASSPALWTTNTEAFF

J gene: TRBJ2-3
clone size: once
D gene: .
V gene: TRBV5-8
CDR3 DNA: TGTGCCAGCAGCTTGACCTATACGCAGTATTTT
CDR3 protein: CASSLTYTQYF

J gene: TRBJ1-4
clone size: .
D gene: .
V gene: TRBV4-3
CDR3 DNA: TGCGCCAGCAGCCAAGATCGGGGGGGGCGGTTTGTTGAAAAACTGTTTTTT
CDR3 protein: CASSQDRGGRFVEKLFF

J gene: TRBJ1-3
clone size: .
D gene: .
V gene: TRBV2
CDR3 DNA: TGTGCCAGCAGTGGCGAGTTCCAAGGAAACACCATATATTTT
CDR3 protein: CASSGEFQGNTIYF

J gene: TRBJ2-3
clone size: .
D gene: TRBD1
V gene: TRBV5-4
CDR3 DNA: TGTGCCAGCAGCCTCCCCGGGACAGGGTTCTCGGATACGCAGTATTTT
CDR3 protein: CASSLPGTGFSDTQYF

J gene: TRBJ1-1
clone size: .
D gene: .
V gene: TRBV28
CDR3 DNA: TGTGCCAGCACCTTGAACACTGAAGCTTTCTTT
CDR3 protein: CASTLNTEAFF

J gene: TRBJ2-1
clone size: .
D gene: TRBD2
V gene: TRBV28
CDR3 DNA: TGTGCCAGCAGTTTATTCCGGACTAGCGGGAGGAAAACCTACAATGAGCAGTTCTTC
CDR3 protein: CASSLFRTSGRKTYNEQFF

J gene: TRBJ2-1
clone size: .
D gene: .
V gene: TRBV5-1
CDR3 DNA: TGCGCCAGCAGCTTGGTCTTGCGCAATGAGCAGTTCTTC
CDR3 protein: CASSLVLRNEQFF

J gene: TRBJ2-7
clone size: .
D gene: .
V gene: TRBV6-5
CDR3 DNA: TGTGCCAGCAGTAACAGAAACTCCTACGAGCAGTACTTC
CDR3 protein: CASSNRNSYEQYF

J gene: TRBJ2-1
clone size: .
D gene: TRBD1
V gene: TRBV7-2
CDR3 DNA: TGTGCCAGCAGAAGCACAGGGGGTATTAATGAGCAGTTCTTC
CDR3 protein: CASRSTGGINEQFF

J gene: TRBJ1-1
clone size: .
D gene: .
V gene: TRBV7-2
CDR3 DNA: TGTGCCAGCAGCCCAGTAGGGGTTATTCAGGGGAACACTGAAGCTTTCTTT
CDR3 protein: CASSPVGVIQGNTEAFF